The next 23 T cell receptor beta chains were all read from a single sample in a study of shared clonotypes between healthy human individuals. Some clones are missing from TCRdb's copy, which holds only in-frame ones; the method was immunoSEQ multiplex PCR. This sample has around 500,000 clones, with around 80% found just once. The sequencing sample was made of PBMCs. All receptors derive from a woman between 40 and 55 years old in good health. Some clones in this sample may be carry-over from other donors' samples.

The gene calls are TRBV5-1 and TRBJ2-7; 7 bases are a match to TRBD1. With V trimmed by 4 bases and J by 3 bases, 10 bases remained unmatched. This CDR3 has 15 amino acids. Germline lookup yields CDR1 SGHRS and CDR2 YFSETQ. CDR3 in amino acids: CASSPAPGQFYEQYF. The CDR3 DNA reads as TGCGCCAGCAGCCCTGCCCCGGGACAGTTCTACGAGCAGTACTTC. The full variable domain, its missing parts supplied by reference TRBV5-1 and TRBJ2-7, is KAGVTQTPRYLIKTRGQQVTLSCSPISGHRSVSWYQQTPGQGLQFLFEYFSETQRNKGNFPGRFSGRQFSNSRSEMNVSTLELGDSALYLCASSPAPGQFYEQYFGPGTRLTVT.

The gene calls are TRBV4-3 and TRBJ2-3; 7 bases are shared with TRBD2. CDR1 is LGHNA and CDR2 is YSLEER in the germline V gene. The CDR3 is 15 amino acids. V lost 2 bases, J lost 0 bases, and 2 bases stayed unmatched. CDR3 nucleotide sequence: TGCGCCAGCAGCCAAAATAGCGGGAGCACAGATACGCAGTATTTT. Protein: CASSQNSGSTDTQYF.

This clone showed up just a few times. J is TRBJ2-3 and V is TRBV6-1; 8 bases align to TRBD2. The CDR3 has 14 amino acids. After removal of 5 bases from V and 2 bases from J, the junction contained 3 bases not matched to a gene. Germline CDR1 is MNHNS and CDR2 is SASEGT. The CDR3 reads CASSPGLATDTQYF. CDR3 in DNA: TGTGCCAGCAGTCCAGGACTAGCCACAGATACGCAGTATTTT.

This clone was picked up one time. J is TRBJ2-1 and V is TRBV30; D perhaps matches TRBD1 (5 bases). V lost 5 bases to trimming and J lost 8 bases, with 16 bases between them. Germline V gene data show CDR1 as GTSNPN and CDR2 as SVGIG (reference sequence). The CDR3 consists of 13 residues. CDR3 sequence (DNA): TGTGCCTGGGATGATTGGGGCAGCCATGAGCAGTTCTTC. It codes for CAWDDWGSHEQFF. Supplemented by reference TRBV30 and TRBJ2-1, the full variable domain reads SQTIHQWPATLVQPVGSPLSLECTVEGTSNPNLYWYRQAAGRGLQLLFYSVGIGQISSEVPQNLSASRPQDRQFILSSKKLLLSDSGFYLCAWDDWGSHEQFFGPGTRLTVL.

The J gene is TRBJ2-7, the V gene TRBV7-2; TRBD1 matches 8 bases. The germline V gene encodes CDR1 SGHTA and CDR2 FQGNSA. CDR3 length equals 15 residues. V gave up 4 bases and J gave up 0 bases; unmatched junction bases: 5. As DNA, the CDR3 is TGTGCCAGCAGCTCCCGACAGGGGCGCTCCTACGAGCAGTACTTC. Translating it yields CASSSRQGRSYEQYF.

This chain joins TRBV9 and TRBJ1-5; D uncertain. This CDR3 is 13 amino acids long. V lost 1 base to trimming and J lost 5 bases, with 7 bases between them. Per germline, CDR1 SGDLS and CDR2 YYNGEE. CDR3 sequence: CASSVTGHQPQHF. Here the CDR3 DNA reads TGTGCCAGCAGCGTAACGGGCCATCAGCCCCAGCATTTT.

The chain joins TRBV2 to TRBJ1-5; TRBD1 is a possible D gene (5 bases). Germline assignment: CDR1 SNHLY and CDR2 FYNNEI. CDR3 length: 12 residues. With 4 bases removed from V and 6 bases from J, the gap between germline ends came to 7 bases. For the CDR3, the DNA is TGTGCCAGCAGTGGGGACGGTCAGCCCCAGCATTTT. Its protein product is CASSGDGQPQHF.

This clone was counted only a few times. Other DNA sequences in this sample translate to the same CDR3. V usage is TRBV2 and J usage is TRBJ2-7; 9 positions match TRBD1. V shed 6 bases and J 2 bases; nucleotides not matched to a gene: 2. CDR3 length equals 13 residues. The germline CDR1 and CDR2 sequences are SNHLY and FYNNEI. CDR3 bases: TGTGCCAGCAGCGGGGACAGGGCCTACGAGCAGTACTTC. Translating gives CASSGDRAYEQYF.

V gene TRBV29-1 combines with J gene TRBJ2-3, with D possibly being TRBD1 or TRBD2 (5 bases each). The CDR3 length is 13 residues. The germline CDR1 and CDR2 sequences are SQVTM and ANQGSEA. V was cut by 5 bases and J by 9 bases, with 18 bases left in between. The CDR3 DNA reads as TGCAGCGTTTCCCGGGACGGAAGACGCACGCAGTATTTT. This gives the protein CSVSRDGRRTQYF.

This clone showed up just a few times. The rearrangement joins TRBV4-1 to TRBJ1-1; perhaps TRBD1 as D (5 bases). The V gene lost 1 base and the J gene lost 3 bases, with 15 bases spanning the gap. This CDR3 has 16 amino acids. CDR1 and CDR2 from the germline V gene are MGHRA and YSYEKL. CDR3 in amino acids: CASSQVPLGGDTEAFF. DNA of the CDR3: TGCGCCAGCAGCCAAGTCCCCCTCGGGGGGGACACTGAAGCTTTCTTT.

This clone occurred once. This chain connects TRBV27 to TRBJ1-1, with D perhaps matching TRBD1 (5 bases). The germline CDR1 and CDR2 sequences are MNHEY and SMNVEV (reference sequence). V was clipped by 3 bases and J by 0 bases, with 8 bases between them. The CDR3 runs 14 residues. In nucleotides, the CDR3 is TGTGCCAGCAGTTTCGCAGGGTTGAACACTGAAGCTTTCTTT. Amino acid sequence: CASSFAGLNTEAFF.

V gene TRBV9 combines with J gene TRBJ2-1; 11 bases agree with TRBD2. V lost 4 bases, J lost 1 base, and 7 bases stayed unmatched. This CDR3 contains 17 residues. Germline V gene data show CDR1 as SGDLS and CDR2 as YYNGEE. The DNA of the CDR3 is TGTGCCAGCAGCTCCAGAGGGACTAGCGGATCCTACAATGAGCAGTTCTTC. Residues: CASSSRGTSGSYNEQFF.

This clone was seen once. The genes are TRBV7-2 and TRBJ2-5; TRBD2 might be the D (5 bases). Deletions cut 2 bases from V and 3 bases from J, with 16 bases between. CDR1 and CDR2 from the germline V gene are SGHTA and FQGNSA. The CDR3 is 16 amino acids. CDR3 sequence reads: CASSLNRAGREETQYF. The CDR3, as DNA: TGTGCCAGCAGCTTAAACCGGGCGGGCAGAGAAGAGACCCAGTACTTC.

CDR3 sequence reads: CASGLVGPVSYNEQFF. Here the CDR3 DNA reads TGTGCTAGTGGTTTGGTGGGACCAGTCTCCTACAATGAGCAGTTCTTC. The V gene is TRBV12-5, the J gene TRBJ2-1; TRBD1 or TRBD2 may be the D gene (5 bases each). The CDR3 has 16 residues. Germline assignment: CDR1 LGHNT and CDR2 FRNRAP. V was shortened by 0 bases and J by 0 bases, with 9 bases between the two germline ends.

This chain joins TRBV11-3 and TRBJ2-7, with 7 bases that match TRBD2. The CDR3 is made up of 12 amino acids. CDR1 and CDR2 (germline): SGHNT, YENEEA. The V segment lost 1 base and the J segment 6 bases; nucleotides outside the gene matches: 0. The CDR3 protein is CASSLGGGEQYF. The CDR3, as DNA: TGTGCCAGCAGCTTAGGCGGGGGCGAGCAGTACTTC.

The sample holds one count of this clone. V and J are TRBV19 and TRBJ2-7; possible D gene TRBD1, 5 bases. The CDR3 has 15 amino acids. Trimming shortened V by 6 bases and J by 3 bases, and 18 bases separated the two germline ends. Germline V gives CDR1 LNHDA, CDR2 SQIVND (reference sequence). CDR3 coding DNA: TGTGCCAGTAGGGGGCCGGGCACAGATGTCTACGAGCAGTACTTC. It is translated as CASRGPGTDVYEQYF. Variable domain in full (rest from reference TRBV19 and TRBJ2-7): DGGITQSPKYLFRKEGQNVTLSCEQNLNHDAMYWYRQDPGQGLRLIYYSQIVNDFQKGDIAEGYSVSREKKESFPLTVTSAQKNPTAFYLCASRGPGTDVYEQYFGPGTRLTVT.

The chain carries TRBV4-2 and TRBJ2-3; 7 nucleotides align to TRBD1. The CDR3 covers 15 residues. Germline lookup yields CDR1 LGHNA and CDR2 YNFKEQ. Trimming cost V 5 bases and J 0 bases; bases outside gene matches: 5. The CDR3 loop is CASSVPGQSTDTQYF. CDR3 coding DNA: TGTGCCAGCAGCGTGCCGGGACAGAGCACAGATACGCAGTATTTT.

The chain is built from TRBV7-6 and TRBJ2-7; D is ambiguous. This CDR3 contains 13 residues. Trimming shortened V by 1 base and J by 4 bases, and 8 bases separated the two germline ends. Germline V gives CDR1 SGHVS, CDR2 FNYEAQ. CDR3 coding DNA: TGTGCCAGCAGCTTAGTTCAGGATTACGAGCAGTACTTC. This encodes CASSLVQDYEQYF.

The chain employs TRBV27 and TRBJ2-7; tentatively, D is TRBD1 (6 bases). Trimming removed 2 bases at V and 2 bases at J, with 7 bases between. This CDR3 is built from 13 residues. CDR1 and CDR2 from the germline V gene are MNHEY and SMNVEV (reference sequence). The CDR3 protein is CASSLGQTYEQYF. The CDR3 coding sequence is TGTGCCAGCAGTTTAGGACAGACCTACGAGCAGTACTTC.

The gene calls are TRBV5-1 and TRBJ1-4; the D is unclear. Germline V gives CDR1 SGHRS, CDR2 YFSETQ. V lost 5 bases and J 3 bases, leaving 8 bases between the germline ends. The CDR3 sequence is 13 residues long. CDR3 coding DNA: TGCGCCAGCAGGGGCGGACCTAATGAAAAACTGTTTTTT. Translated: CASRGGPNEKLFF.

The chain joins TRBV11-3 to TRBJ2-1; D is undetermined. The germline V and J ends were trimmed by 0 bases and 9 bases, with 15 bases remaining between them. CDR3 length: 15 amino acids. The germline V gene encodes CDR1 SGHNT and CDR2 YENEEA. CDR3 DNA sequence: TGTGCCAGCAGCTTAGATTCGATTTCTCAACGTGAGCAGTTCTTC. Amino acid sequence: CASSLDSISQREQFF. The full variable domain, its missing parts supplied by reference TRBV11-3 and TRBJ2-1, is EAGVVQSPRYKIIEKKQPVAFWCNPISGHNTLYWYLQNLGQGPELLIRYENEEAVDDSQLPKDRFSAERLKGVDSTLKIQPAELGDSAVYLCASSLDSISQREQFFGPGTRLTVL.

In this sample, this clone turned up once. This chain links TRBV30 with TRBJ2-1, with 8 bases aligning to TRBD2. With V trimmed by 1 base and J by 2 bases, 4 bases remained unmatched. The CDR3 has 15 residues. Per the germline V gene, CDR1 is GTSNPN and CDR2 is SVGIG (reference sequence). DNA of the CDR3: TGTGCCTGGAGTGGGGCGGGAGGAGCCTACAATGAGCAGTTCTTC. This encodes CAWSGAGGAYNEQFF.

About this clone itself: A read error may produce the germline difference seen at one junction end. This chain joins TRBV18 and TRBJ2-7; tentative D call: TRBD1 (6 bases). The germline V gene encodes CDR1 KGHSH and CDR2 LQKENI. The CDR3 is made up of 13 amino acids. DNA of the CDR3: TGTGCCAGCTCGCCACGGGACACCTACGAGCAGTACTTC. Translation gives CASSPRDTYEQYF.